Sequencing of this T cell receptor (beta chain) was carried out in a study of blood T cell repertoires in COVID-19. The overall study: Sources were T cells, B-cell-depleted T cells, or PBMCs; the material itself was cDNA or gDNA.

Per germline, CDR1 MNHNS and CDR2 SASEGT. Trimming took 3 bases from V and 2 from J; bases not matched to a gene: 4. The CDR3 has 15 amino acids. This clone showed up just a few times. Repertoires were generated with immunoSEQ multiplex PCR, while TCRdb's copy carries only in-frame clones and drops some. This table has 250,000 to 400,000 clones, under 90% appearing once. This chain links TRBV6-1 with TRBJ2-7, with TRBD1 identical over 10 bases. The sample consisted of peripheral blood. The TCR originated in a woman in her twenties or thirties with COVID-19, enrolled during active disease. Here the CDR3 reads CASSDRTGGTYEQYF. DNA for the CDR3: TGTGCCAGCAGTGATAGGACAGGGGGGACCTACGAGCAGTACTTC.